Shown below are 20 T cell receptor beta chains from a single sample sequenced in a study of post-analysis software for immune sequencing data. The antigens of these receptors remain unknown. Points from the study as a whole: Comparison of patients with controls showed roughly five TRBV segments more frequent in patients, TRBV5-6, TRBV5-1 and TRBV20-1 among them.

cDNA libraries for TCR beta contained unique molecular identifiers. MiXCR, applied by TCRdb to the PCR reads, yields one record per CDR3 protein. The data show approximately 400,000 distinct CDR3 sequences, 30% to 45% seen once. Sequenced input: blood. The receptors stem from a girl aged 10 to 17 with multiple sclerosis.

In its sample, this clonotype was seen a few times. The V gene is TRBV10-3, the J gene TRBJ1-4; maybe TRBD1 (6 bases). The germline V and J ends were trimmed by 4 bases and 8 bases, with 11 bases remaining between them. The CDR3 is 13 residues long. Germline CDR1 reads ENHRY; CDR2 reads SYGVKD. The CDR3 here is CAISGGQPEKLFF. CDR3 DNA: TGTGCCATCAGTGGGGGGCAGCCGGAAAAACTGTTTTTT.

The chain is built from TRBV10-3 and TRBJ2-1; weak D call: TRBD1 (5 bases). V was pared by 8 bases and J by 3 bases, with 11 bases between. CDR1 and CDR2 (germline): ENHRY, SYGVKD. The CDR3 has 13 amino acids. The CDR3 sequence is CAISFDSYNEQFF. CDR3 bases: TGTGCCATCTCTTTCGACAGCTACAATGAGCAGTTCTTC.

This clonotype was seen only a few times. The chain is built from TRBV7-9 and TRBJ2-5; TRBD1 agrees at 9 bases. CDR1 and CDR2 from the germline V gene are SEHNR and FQNEAQ (reference sequence). The length of the CDR3 is 15 residues. J gave up 4 bases and V 4 bases, and 7 bases lay outside the gene matches. The CDR3 DNA sequence: TGTGCCAGCAGCTCCGTCGGACAGGGGAGAGAGACCCAGTACTTC. Protein sequence: CASSSVGQGRETQYF.

CDR3 in DNA: TGTGCCAGCAGCGTAGGAAGGGCCGCCAGCTACGAGCAGTACTTC. This translates into CASSVGRAASYEQYF. This chain joins TRBV9 and TRBJ2-5; no firm D call. The J call may not be correct, given that the DNA end is closer to TRBJ2-7. CDR3 size: 15 residues. Germline V CDR1 and CDR2: SGDLS, YYNGEE.

The rearrangement uses TRBV9 and TRBJ2-6; the D gene could be TRBD1 or TRBD2 (5 bases each). The V end was cut by 4 bases, the J end by 4 bases, with 12 bases between. The CDR3 runs 15 residues. The V gene's germline CDR1 is SGDLS and CDR2 YYNGEE. This CDR3 is CASSHAGTGANVLTF. The CDR3, as DNA: TGTGCCAGCAGCCACGCAGGGACCGGGGCCAACGTCCTGACTTTC.

This clonotype has only a few counts. This chain uses TRBV20-1 with TRBJ2-1, with no clear D. The CDR3 is 14 residues long. Per the germline V gene, CDR1 is DFQATT and CDR2 is SNEGSKA (reference sequence). V was shortened by 3 bases and J by 4 bases, with 13 bases between the two germline ends. CDR3 region: CSASRGTGYNEQFF. CDR3 DNA: TGCAGTGCTAGTCGAGGTACTGGGTACAATGAGCAGTTCTTC.

The chain uses TRBV5-1 and TRBJ1-2; TRBD1 agrees at 8 bases. CDR1 and CDR2 from the germline V gene are SGHRS and YFSETQ. J gave up 4 bases and V 4 bases, and 9 bases lay outside the gene matches. The CDR3 is 15 residues long. Written as DNA, the CDR3 is TGCGCCAGCAGCACGACAGGGGAAGTACCCTATGGCTACACCTTC. Its protein is CASSTTGEVPYGYTF.

The table lists this clonotype with a few counts. This chain connects TRBV20-1 to TRBJ1-1; maybe TRBD1 (6 bases). From germline, CDR1 is DFQATT and CDR2 SNEGSKA (reference sequence). Trimming removed 2 bases from V and 5 bases from J, with 18 bases in between. The CDR3 contains 15 residues. CDR3 bases: TGCAGTGCTAGATCAACAGGGTCCCGGGGGACTGAAGCTTTCTTT. Residues: CSARSTGSRGTEAFF.

This rearrangement joins TRBV5-8 to TRBJ1-5; TRBD1 matches 7 bases. The germline V gene has CDR1 SGHTS and CDR2 YDEGEE. This CDR3 has 15 residues. The J segment lost 5 bases and the V segment lost 4 bases, leaving 9 bases of the junction unmatched. The CDR3 sequence: CASSHTGVGDQPQHF. The DNA for the CDR3 is TGTGCCAGCAGCCACACAGGGGTAGGGGATCAGCCCCAGCATTTT.

The chain couples TRBV28 to TRBJ2-7; the D is unclear. Germline V CDR1 and CDR2: MDHEN, SYDVKM. This CDR3 is 14 amino acids long. V lost 9 bases and J 0 bases, leaving 15 bases between the germline ends. CDR3: CASTTQMVSYEQYF. The CDR3 region has the DNA TGTGCCAGTACGACACAGATGGTCTCCTACGAGCAGTACTTC.

V usage is TRBV10-2 and J usage is TRBJ1-2; D remains ambiguous. The germline V gene encodes CDR1 WSHSY and CDR2 SAAADI. The CDR3 has 11 residues. Trimming cost V 4 bases and J 6 bases, with 6 bases left between them. The CDR3 region is CASSGLNGYTF. The DNA of the CDR3 is TGCGCCAGCAGTGGGTTAAATGGCTACACCTTC.

The chain couples TRBV5-6 to TRBJ2-7, with 9 bases matching TRBD1. V shed 4 bases and J 6 bases; nucleotides not matched to a gene: 11. The CDR3 is made up of 15 amino acids. CDR1 SGHDT and CDR2 YYEEEE come from the germline V gene. CDR3 nucleotide sequence: TGTGCCAGCAGCGGATGGGACAGGGTATTCAGCGAGCAGTACTTC. Translating gives CASSGWDRVFSEQYF.

The chain carries TRBV21-1 and TRBJ1-1; the tabulated D call, TRBD1, remains unverified against the DNA. TRBV21-1 is recorded as a pseudogene. This CDR3 contains 12 residues. CDR3 DNA sequence: TGTGCCAGCAAACGGCCCCAGACTGAAGCTTTCTTT. The encoded protein is CASKRPQTEAFF.

V is TRBV2 and J is TRBJ1-2; 10 nucleotides agree with TRBD1. The germline CDR1 and CDR2 sequences are SNHLY and FYNNEI. There are 15 residues in the CDR3. V trimming: 6 bases; J trimming: 5 bases; junction bases outside the gene matches: 9. CDR3 DNA: TGTGCCAGCAGGGATCGGACAGGGGGTCGGTATGGCTACACCTTC. Translation gives CASRDRTGGRYGYTF.

This clonotype was seen more than once but under ten times. V is TRBV10-3 and J is TRBJ1-2; maybe TRBD1 (5 bases). The germline V gene has CDR1 ENHRY and CDR2 SYGVKD. The V end lost 11 bases, the J end lost 3 bases, and 25 bases lay between the germline ends. This CDR3 is built from 16 residues. The CDR3, as DNA: TGTGCCTCCCGAAGCCGAGACAGCGTCCAGGACTATGGCTACACCTTC. Protein product: CASRSRDSVQDYGYTF.

The sample holds one count of this clonotype. Relative to the germline gene, one junction end is altered; a read error may explain this. V and J are TRBV27 and TRBJ1-2; possibly TRBD1 for D (6 bases). Per germline, CDR1 MNHEY and CDR2 SMNVEV (reference sequence). The CDR3 loop spans 14 amino acids. As DNA, the CDR3 is TGTGCCAGCAGTCCCCGGGGGGGCAGCTATGACTACACCTTC. It encodes CASSPRGGSYDYTF.

The rearrangement joins TRBV7-3 to TRBJ2-1; TRBD2 matches at 7 bases. Germline V gene data show CDR1 as SGHTA and CDR2 as FQGTGA. The CDR3 contains 14 residues. Losses at the gene ends were 3 bases for V and 2 bases for J; bases not matched to a gene: 1. The CDR3 protein is CASSFSGPYNEQFF. The CDR3 nucleotides read TGTGCCAGCAGCTTTAGCGGGCCCTACAATGAGCAGTTCTTC.

The chain uses TRBV15 and TRBJ1-2, with unresolved D. V shed 0 bases and J shed 7 bases, with 18 bases lying between them. The CDR3 totals 16 residues. Germline-derived CDR1 and CDR2 are LNHNV and YYDKDF (reference sequence). The CDR3 coding sequence is TGTGCCACCAGCAGAGATTTGGCGGAGGCTTATAGTGGCTACACCTTC. Translating it yields CATSRDLAEAYSGYTF.

The chain joins TRBV7-2 to TRBJ2-1; 13 nucleotides match TRBD2. Trimming removed 4 bases from V and 6 bases from J; junction bases left unmatched: 6. The CDR3 totals 16 residues. Germline V gene data show CDR1 as SGHTA and CDR2 as FQGNSA. The CDR3: CASSSGGLAGCNEQFF. In DNA, the CDR3 is TGTGCCAGCAGCTCTGGGGGACTAGCGGGGTGCAATGAGCAGTTCTTC.

This clonotype was observed a few times. The chain has TRBV27 and TRBJ2-3; D not certain. Germline assignment: CDR1 MNHEY and CDR2 SMNVEV (reference sequence). The V end was cut by 5 bases, the J end by 3 bases, with 15 bases between. CDR3 length equals 15 residues. The CDR3 nucleotides read TGTGCCAGCAGTGTCACTTACTCCCCTACAGATACGCAGTATTTT. Protein product: CASSVTYSPTDTQYF.